One sample yielded the 23 T cell receptor beta chains listed below, sequenced in a study of blood T cell repertoires in COVID-19. Sequencing was performed with immunoSEQ multiplex PCR; in TCRdb, only in-frame clones are kept and a portion is missing. Counted here are roughly 300,000 clones, about 82% occurring once; the ten biggest clones make up 1.5% to 2%. The sample consisted of peripheral blood. The receptors were sampled from a woman aged 50 to 65 with acute or convalescent COVID-19.

The rearrangement uses TRBV18 and TRBJ2-1, with a possible D match to TRBD2 (6 bases). Trimming removed 3 bases from V and 10 bases from J, with 25 bases in between. The CDR3 spans 17 residues. Germline assignment: CDR1 KGHSH and CDR2 LQKENI. The DNA for the CDR3 is TGTGCCAGCTCACCCGGGGGTTGGGTAGCCCCAATTGGCGAGCAGTTCTTC. It translates to CASSPGGWVAPIGEQFF.

The gene calls are TRBV18 and TRBJ2-4; 7 positions match TRBD2. The CDR3 extends over 15 amino acids. V lost 3 bases to trimming and J lost 2 bases; unmatched junction nucleotides: 4. Germline V gene sequence: CDR1 KGHSH, CDR2 LQKENI. The CDR3 coding sequence is TGTGCCAGCTCACCTGCCGGGACTACCAAAAACATTCAGTACTTC. This sequence encodes CASSPAGTTKNIQYF.

The V and J genes are TRBV7-9 and TRBJ1-1; TRBD1 might be the D (5 bases). The length of the CDR3 is 13 residues. The germline CDR1 and CDR2 sequences are SEHNR and FQNEAQ (reference sequence). V lost 3 bases to trimming and J lost 8 bases, with 13 bases between them. CDR3 loop: CASSFAQGQEAFF. The CDR3 nucleotides are TGTGCCAGCAGCTTTGCGCAGGGCCAGGAAGCTTTCTTT. Full variable domain (outside the CDR3, taken from reference TRBV7-9 and TRBJ1-1): DTGVSQNPRHKITKRGQNVTFRCDPISEHNRLYWYRQTLGQGPEFLTYFQNEAQLEKSRLLSDRFSAERPKGSFSTLEIQRTEQGDSAMYLCASSFAQGQEAFFGQGTRLTVV.

This chain uses TRBV24-1 with TRBJ2-2; 9 bases are a match to TRBD2. The CDR3 extends over 14 amino acids. V lost 9 bases and J lost 6; bases outside the gene matches: 7. Per germline, CDR1 KGHDR and CDR2 SFDVKD. CDR3 in amino acids: CATEGAGGAGELFF. The CDR3 nucleotides are TGTGCCACCGAGGGAGCGGGGGGAGCCGGGGAGCTGTTTTTT.

The chain combines TRBV6-5 with TRBJ1-6; D uncertain. V was trimmed by 10 bases and J by 4 bases, leaving 17 bases between them. CDR1 and CDR2 (germline): MNHEY, SVGAGI. The CDR3 is 15 residues long. The DNA for the CDR3 is TGTGCCACCCTGTTTCGGACTTGGTATAATTCACCCCTCCACTTT. It specifies CATLFRTWYNSPLHF.

The genes are TRBV7-2 and TRBJ2-1; 11 nucleotides match TRBD2. This CDR3 is built from 15 residues. Germline assignment: CDR1 SGHTA and CDR2 FQGNSA. The J segment lost 7 bases and the V segment lost 5 bases, leaving 7 bases of the junction unmatched. The CDR3 loop is CASSQGLAEGNEQFF. The DNA for the CDR3 is TGTGCCAGCAGCCAGGGACTAGCGGAGGGGAATGAGCAGTTCTTC.

The chain recombines TRBV28 with TRBJ2-5, with 9 positions matching TRBD1. CDR1 MDHEN and CDR2 SYDVKM come from the germline V gene. The length of the CDR3 is 18 residues. The junction had 11 bases not matched to a gene; V was cut back by 2 bases and J by 1 base. The CDR3 sequence is CASSLTGTGKSLQETQYF. The DNA for the CDR3 is TGTGCCAGCAGTTTAACCGGGACAGGGAAAAGCCTCCAAGAGACCCAGTACTTC.

This sequence joins TRBV6-6 and TRBJ2-7; D is undetermined. In germline, CDR1 is MNHNY, CDR2 SVGAGI (reference sequence). CDR3 length: 14 amino acids. Trimming pared 4 bases from V and 2 bases from J, leaving 12 bases between. The CDR3 protein is CASSSTGLTYEQYF. In nucleotides, the CDR3 is TGTGCCAGCAGTTCGACGGGTCTCACCTACGAGCAGTACTTC.

This chain links TRBV19 with TRBJ2-6; no definite D call. Germline loops: CDR1 LNHDA, CDR2 SQIVND (reference sequence). This CDR3 region has 14 residues. Trimming stripped 5 bases from V and 0 bases from J, with 5 bases between. The CDR3 nucleotides are TGTGCCAGTAGTTTCCGCTCTGGGGCCAACGTCCTGACTTTC. Translation: CASSFRSGANVLTF.

This clone was observed a handful of times. At the DNA level, this CDR3 is encoded by other sequences in the same sample as well. The chain joins TRBV18 to TRBJ1-4; the match to TRBD1 covers 11 bases. Looked up from germline, CDR1 is KGHSH and CDR2 is LQKENI. The CDR3 extends over 14 amino acids. The V segment lost 3 bases and the J segment 6 bases; nucleotides outside the gene matches: 0. In nucleotides, the CDR3 is TGTGCCAGCTCACCGGGACAGGGGGATGAAAAACTGTTTTTT. This gives the protein CASSPGQGDEKLFF.

The rearrangement uses TRBV4-2 and TRBJ1-1; D unclear. The CDR3 contains 13 residues. Trimming removed 2 bases at V and 4 bases at J, with 8 bases between. Germline CDR1 LGHNA, CDR2 YNFKEQ. The CDR3 coding sequence is TGTGCCAGCAGCCAACGGGGATCCACTGAAGCTTTCTTT. It encodes CASSQRGSTEAFF.

This clone was recorded a few times. The chain links TRBV28 to TRBJ2-7; 9 bases agree with TRBD1. Germline V gives CDR1 MDHEN, CDR2 SYDVKM. The CDR3 is 15 residues long. Trimming cost V 4 bases and J 6 bases; bases outside gene matches: 10. This CDR3 reads CASSYAGTGPREQYF. DNA for the CDR3: TGTGCCAGCAGTTACGCCGGGACAGGGCCCCGCGAGCAGTACTTC.

This chain connects TRBV7-9 to TRBJ1-2; TRBD1 is a possible D gene (6 bases). Germline V gene data show CDR1 as SEHNR and CDR2 as FQNEAQ (reference sequence). Trimming removed 5 bases from V and 4 bases from J, with 20 bases in between. The CDR3 loop spans 16 amino acids. The CDR3 region has the DNA TGTGCCAGCAGCCCTAACCTGGGGGAGGGGGGCTATGGCTACACCTTC. Translating it yields CASSPNLGEGGYGYTF.

This chain's CDR3 is CASSRSLREANYGYTF. CDR3 nucleotide sequence: TGCGCCAGCAGCAGGAGTCTCCGGGAGGCTAACTATGGCTACACCTTC. The V call is TRBV4-1, the J call TRBJ1-2; D is unresolved. Trimming cost V 5 bases and J 0 bases, with 16 bases left between them. Germline V lookup: CDR1 MGHRA, CDR2 YSYEKL. The CDR3 runs 16 residues.

The V and J genes are TRBV3-1 (or the pseudogene TRBV3-2) and TRBJ2-7, with a weak D call TRBD2 (5 bases). This CDR3 contains 14 residues. V lost 3 bases to trimming and J lost 1 base, with 10 bases between them. Germline lookup yields CDR1 LGHDT and CDR2 YNNKEL (reference sequence). The CDR3 protein is CASSQLWTSYEQYF. CDR3 coding DNA: TGTGCCAGCAGCCAGCTGTGGACTTCCTACGAGCAGTACTTC.

V and J are TRBV9 and TRBJ1-4, with TRBD1 as a possible D gene (6 bases). The CDR3 covers 14 residues. Germline CDR1 and CDR2: SGDLS and YYNGEE. The V gene lost 5 bases and the J gene lost 8 bases, with 16 bases spanning the gap. The CDR3 sequence: CASSFTGMKEKLFF. In DNA form, the CDR3 reads TGTGCCAGCAGTTTTACAGGGATGAAGGAAAAACTGTTTTTT.

The J gene is TRBJ2-1, the V gene TRBV27; 11 bases line up with TRBD2. Germline V lookup: CDR1 MNHEY, CDR2 SMNVEV (reference sequence). V lost 7 bases and J lost 3; bases outside the gene matches: 5. There are 15 residues in the CDR3. The CDR3 reads CASTIAGGGYNEQFF. CDR3 nucleotide sequence: TGTGCCAGCACCATAGCGGGAGGGGGCTACAATGAGCAGTTCTTC.

V and J are TRBV27 and TRBJ1-3; possibly TRBD1 for D (6 bases). This CDR3 region has 13 residues. From germline, CDR1 is MNHEY and CDR2 SMNVEV (reference sequence). Trimming pared 5 bases from V and 5 bases from J, leaving 10 bases between. As DNA, the CDR3 is TGTGCCAGCAGTCAGGGGCTGAGAAACACCATATATTTT. Its protein is CASSQGLRNTIYF.

The chain combines TRBV28 with TRBJ2-1; 10 bases align to TRBD2. V shed 5 bases, J shed 4 bases, and the junction held 8 bases outside the gene matches. The CDR3 extends over 16 amino acids. From germline, CDR1 is MDHEN and CDR2 SYDVKM. CDR3: CASSTLAGTPYNEQFF. CDR3 nucleotide sequence: TGTGCCAGCAGTACACTAGCGGGAACGCCATACAATGAGCAGTTCTTC.

The chain links TRBV21-1 to TRBJ1-2; the tabulated D call, TRBD1, remains unverified against the DNA. TRBV21-1 is given as a pseudogene. The CDR3 has 13 amino acids. The CDR3 is CASSTGTDYGYTF. CDR3 DNA: TGTGCCAGCAGTACCGGGACAGATTATGGCTACACCTTC.

This sequence joins TRBV28 and TRBJ2-3, with TRBD2 matching over 11 bases. V lost 5 bases and J lost 3; bases outside the gene matches: 4. This CDR3 spans 15 amino acids. Per germline, CDR1 MDHEN and CDR2 SYDVKM. CDR3 residues: CASSLLAGVTDTQYF. As DNA, the CDR3 is TGTGCCAGCAGTCTACTAGCGGGAGTGACAGATACGCAGTATTTT.

This chain uses TRBV5-1 with TRBJ1-6; D is ambiguous. The CDR3 loop spans 16 amino acids. Germline CDR1 reads SGHRS; CDR2 reads YFSETQ. V was shortened by 6 bases and J by 7 bases, with 20 bases between the two germline ends. CDR3 DNA: TGCGCCAGCACCCGACTACCGGCGGGGTCGAATTCACCCCTCCACTTT. Amino acids: CASTRLPAGSNSPLHF.

V is TRBV3-1 (or the pseudogene TRBV3-2) and J is TRBJ2-2; 10 positions match TRBD2. This CDR3 has 19 amino acids. Germline CDR1 LGHDT, CDR2 YNNKEL (reference sequence). After removal of 0 bases from V and 5 bases from J, the junction contained 12 bases not matched to a gene. CDR3 residues: CASSQDPLAGVMGTGELFF. The CDR3 DNA follows: TGTGCCAGCAGCCAAGATCCCCTAGCGGGAGTCATGGGGACCGGGGAGCTGTTTTTT.